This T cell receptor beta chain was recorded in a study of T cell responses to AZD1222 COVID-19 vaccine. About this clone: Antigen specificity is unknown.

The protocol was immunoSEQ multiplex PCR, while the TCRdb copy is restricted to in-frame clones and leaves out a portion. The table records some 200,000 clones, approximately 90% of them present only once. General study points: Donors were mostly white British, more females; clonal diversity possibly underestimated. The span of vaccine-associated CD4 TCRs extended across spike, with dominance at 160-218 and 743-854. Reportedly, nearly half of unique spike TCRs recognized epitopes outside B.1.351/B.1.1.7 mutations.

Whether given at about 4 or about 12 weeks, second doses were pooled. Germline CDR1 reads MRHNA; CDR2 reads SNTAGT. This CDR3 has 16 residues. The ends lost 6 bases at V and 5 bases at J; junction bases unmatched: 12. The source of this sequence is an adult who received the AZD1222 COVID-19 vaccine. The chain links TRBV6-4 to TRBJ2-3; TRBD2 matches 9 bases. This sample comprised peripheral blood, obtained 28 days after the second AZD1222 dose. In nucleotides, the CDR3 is TGTGCCAGCAGCGCCTCGCGGGGGGGCCAGGGAGATACGCAGTATTTT. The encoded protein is CASSASRGGQGDTQYF.